The sequence of this T cell receptor beta chain was determined in a study of CD8 T cells in Susac syndrome. Age- and sex-matched healthy donors served as the control group. When the RNA was reverse transcribed, random hexamers were used with an input of about 0.5 to 1 ug. Amplification of TCR beta CDR3 spanned 54 Vbeta and 13 Jbeta via immunoSEQ multiplex PCR. TCRdb re-called the immunoSEQ multiplex PCR reads with MiXCR, one entry per CDR3 protein. The data show 100,000 to 150,000 distinct CDR3 sequences, about 95% seen once. CDR1 is MDHEN, CDR2 SYDVKM, per germline. The CDR3 loop spans 16 amino acids. V lost 4 bases to trimming and J lost 7 bases; unmatched junction nucleotides: 9.

The receptor was isolated from a human donor in good health. J is TRBJ2-7 and V is TRBV28, with 14 bases that match TRBD2. The sample comprised CD4+ T cells from PBMCs. CDR3 sequence reads: CASSSPGLAGVREQYF. CDR3 sequence (DNA): TGTGCCAGCAGTTCTCCGGGACTAGCGGGAGTTCGGGAGCAGTACTTC.